Listed here are 11 T cell receptor beta chains from one sample, sequenced in a study of blood T cell repertoires in COVID-19. Libraries were prepared by immunoSEQ multiplex PCR; TCRdb keeps only in-frame clonotypes and omits some of them. The table shows some 46,000 clones, with approximately 85% occurring only once. Sequenced input: peripheral blood. These receptors came from a man in his 60s with acute or convalescent COVID-19.

The gene calls are TRBV24-1 and TRBJ2-2, with D perhaps matching TRBD1 (5 bases). Trimming cost V 5 bases and J 4 bases, with 10 bases left between them. Germline assignment: CDR1 KGHDR and CDR2 SFDVKD. CDR3 length: 14 residues. The CDR3 region is CATSVQGGTGELFF. The CDR3 DNA follows: TGTGCCACCAGTGTCCAGGGTGGCACCGGGGAGCTGTTTTTT.

This chain uses TRBV30 with TRBJ1-5, with D hard to call. This CDR3 has 15 residues. Deletions cut 0 bases from V and 0 bases from J, with 9 bases between. Germline V gene data show CDR1 as GTSNPN and CDR2 as SVGIG (reference sequence). DNA for the CDR3: TGTGCCTGGAGTGTTGGAGTTTATAGCAATCAGCCCCAGCATTTT. It encodes CAWSVGVYSNQPQHF.

The V and J genes are TRBV11-2 and TRBJ2-3; D is possibly TRBD2 (7 bases). Germline V gene sequence: CDR1 SGHAT, CDR2 FQNNGV. V was clipped by 8 bases and J by 4 bases, with 10 bases between them. There are 12 residues in the CDR3. Here the CDR3 DNA reads TGTGCCAGCGGGGGGGCTTCAGATACGCAGTATTTT. It encodes CASGGASDTQYF.

The chain employs TRBV10-3 and TRBJ2-1; TRBD2 agrees at 14 bases. Germline V gives CDR1 ENHRY, CDR2 SYGVKD. This CDR3 is built from 15 residues. Unmatched junction bases numbered 2, after V lost 6 bases and J lost 4 bases. The CDR3 DNA is TGTGCCATCAGGGGGACTAGCGGGAGTTACAATGAGCAGTTCTTC. It encodes CAIRGTSGSYNEQFF.

This chain links TRBV5-1 with TRBJ2-7; TRBD2 aligns across 8 bases. V dropped 2 bases and J dropped 3; count of bases not matched to a gene: 4. The CDR3 has 14 amino acids. Germline CDR1 reads SGHRS; CDR2 reads YFSETQ. The CDR3 region has the DNA TGCGCCAGCAGCTTAAAAGCGGGGGACTACGAGCAGTACTTC. It encodes CASSLKAGDYEQYF.

This clone was observed once. The chain uses TRBV6-1 and TRBJ2-7, with a possible D match to TRBD2 (6 bases). Germline values: CDR1 MNHNS, CDR2 SASEGT. V lost 2 bases and J lost 3, with 8 bases in between. There are 13 residues in the CDR3. As DNA, the CDR3 is TGTGCCAGCAGTGAAAGACTAGTCTACGAGCAGTACTTC. Amino acid sequence: CASSERLVYEQYF.

The chain combines TRBV7-6 with TRBJ2-5, with 12 nucleotides matching TRBD2. The CDR3 covers 16 residues. Germline CDR1 reads SGHVS; CDR2 reads FNYEAQ. Trimming at V came to 5 bases and at J to 0 bases, leaving 4 bases not matched to a gene. The CDR3 DNA follows: TGTGCCAGCAGCACCGGGACTAGCGGGTACCAAGAGACCCAGTACTTC. Its protein is CASSTGTSGYQETQYF. The full variable domain, in which reference TRBV7-6 and TRBJ2-5 provide the parts outside the CDR3, is GAGVSQSPRYKVTKRGQDVALRCDPISGHVSLYWYRQALGQGPEFLTYFNYEAQQDKSGLPNDRFSAERPEGSISTLTIQRTEQRDSAMYRCASSTGTSGYQETQYFGPGTRLLVL.

In this sample, this clone turned up a few times. This chain connects TRBV10-3 to TRBJ1-2; D is possibly TRBD1 (6 bases). Per the germline V gene, CDR1 is ENHRY and CDR2 is SYGVKD. This CDR3 region has 13 residues. Trimming pared 8 bases from V and 6 bases from J, leaving 16 bases between. CDR3 sequence (DNA): TGTGCCATCTCGGGCACAGGGACGAATGGCTACACCTTC. The encoded protein is CAISGTGTNGYTF.

In this sample, this clone turned up a few times. The rearrangement uses TRBV5-1 and TRBJ1-2; 8 bases agree with TRBD1. V lost 2 bases to trimming and J lost 4 bases; unmatched junction nucleotides: 7. CDR1 and CDR2 from the germline V gene are SGHRS and YFSETQ. CDR3 length: 15 amino acids. The CDR3 sequence: CASSLGGQGAYGYTF. The CDR3, as DNA: TGCGCCAGCAGCTTAGGAGGGCAGGGGGCCTATGGCTACACCTTC.

The V call is TRBV5-1, the J call TRBJ1-4; the D gene is possibly TRBD1 (5 bases). The CDR3 has 14 residues. Germline CDR1 SGHRS, CDR2 YFSETQ. The V end lost 0 bases, the J end lost 7 bases, and 10 bases lay between the germline ends. CDR3 loop: CASSLDGGGEKLFF. The CDR3 DNA reads TGCGCCAGCAGCTTGGATGGGGGAGGTGAAAAACTGTTTTTT.

This chain connects TRBV2 to TRBJ1-1; 8 nucleotides agree with TRBD1. Germline V CDR1 and CDR2: SNHLY, FYNNEI. J lost 3 bases, V lost 11 bases, and 8 bases had no gene match. This CDR3 contains 13 residues. In DNA form, the CDR3 reads TGTGCCGGACAGGGAGGGCGGGACACTGAAGCTTTCTTT. Translated, it gives CAGQGGRDTEAFF.